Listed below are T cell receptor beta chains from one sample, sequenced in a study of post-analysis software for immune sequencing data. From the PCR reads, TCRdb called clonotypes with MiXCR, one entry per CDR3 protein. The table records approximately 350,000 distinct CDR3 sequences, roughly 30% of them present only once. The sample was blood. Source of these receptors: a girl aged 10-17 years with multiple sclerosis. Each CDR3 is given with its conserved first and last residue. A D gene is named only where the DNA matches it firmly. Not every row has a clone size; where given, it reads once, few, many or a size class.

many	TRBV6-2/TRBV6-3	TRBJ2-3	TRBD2	CASSRGLAGTDTQYF	TGTGCCAGCAGTCGAGGACTAGCGGGCACAGATACGCAGTATTTT
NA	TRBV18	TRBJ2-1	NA	CASSPRGVEQFF	TGTGCCAGCTCACCACGTGGCGTTGAGCAGTTCTTC
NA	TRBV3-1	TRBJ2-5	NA	CASSQESKGETQYF	TGTGCCAGCAGCCAAGAATCCAAGGGGGAGACCCAGTACTTC
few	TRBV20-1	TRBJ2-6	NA	CSAATGASSGANVLTF	TGCAGTGCTGCGACAGGTGCAAGCTCTGGGGCCAACGTCCTGACTTTC
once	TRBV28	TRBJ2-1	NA	CASSLGGQGTSNEQFF	TGTGCCAGCAGTTTAGGTGGGCAGGGGACCTCCAATGAGCAGTTCTTC
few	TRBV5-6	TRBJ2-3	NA	CASSLGDFAGTDTQYF	TGTGCCAGCAGCTTGGGGGATTTCGCTGGCACAGATACGCAGTATTTT
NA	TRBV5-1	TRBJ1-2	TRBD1	CASSFTGEPRGYTF	TGCGCCAGCAGCTTCACAGGGGAGCCTAGGGGCTACACCTTC
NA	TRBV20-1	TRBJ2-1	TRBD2	CSATRTSGGDNEQFF	TGCAGTGCTACTAGGACTAGCGGGGGGGACAATGAGCAGTTCTTC
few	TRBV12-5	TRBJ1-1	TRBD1	CASGPDRDPTEAFF	TGTGCTAGTGGCCCGGACAGGGATCCCACTGAAGCTTTCTTT
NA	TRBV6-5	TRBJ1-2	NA	CATKNRGYYGYTF	TGTGCCACCAAAAACAGAGGCTACTATGGCTACACCTTC
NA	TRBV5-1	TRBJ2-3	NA	CASSQPRGSEDTQYF	TGCGCCAGCAGCCAACCTAGGGGCTCCGAGGATACGCAGTATTTT
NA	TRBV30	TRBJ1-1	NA	CAWNPEWTNTEAFF	TGTGCCTGGAACCCGGAGTGGACGAACACTGAAGCTTTCTTT
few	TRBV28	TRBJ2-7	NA	CASTRQDSYEQYF	TGTGCCAGCACCCGACAGGACTCCTACGAGCAGTACTTC
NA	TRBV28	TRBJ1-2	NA	CDSSYFYGYTF	TGTGACAGCAGTTATTTCTATGGCTACACCTTC
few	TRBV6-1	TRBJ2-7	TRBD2	CASSEGEGPLHYEQYF	TGTGCCAGCAGTGAAGGGGAGGGGCCGTTACACTACGAGCAGTACTTC
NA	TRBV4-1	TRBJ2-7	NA	CASSQDPGGGYEQYF	TGCGCCAGCAGCCAAGATCCCGGGGGAGGCTACGAGCAGTACTTC
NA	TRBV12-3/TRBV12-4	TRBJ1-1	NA	CASSPPSATEAFF	TGTGCCAGCAGTCCCCCGAGTGCAACTGAAGCTTTCTTT
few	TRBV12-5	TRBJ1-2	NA	CASGLGSLGGYTF	TGTGCTAGTGGTTTAGGTAGCCTTGGTGGCTACACCTTC
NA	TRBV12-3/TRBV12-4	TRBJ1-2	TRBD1	CASSDRDSRGYTF	TGTGCCAGCTCCGACAGGGATTCGCGCGGCTACACCTTC
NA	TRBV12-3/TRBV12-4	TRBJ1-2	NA	CASSFWGARVNYGYTF	TGTGCCAGCAGTTTTTGGGGGGCGCGGGTTAACTATGGCTACACCTTC
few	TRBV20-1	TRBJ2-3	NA	CSAGAVADTQYF	TGCAGTGCTGGGGCGGTGGCAGATACGCAGTATTTT
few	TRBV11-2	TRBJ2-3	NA	CASSLGLDADTQYF	TGTGCCAGCAGCTTAGGTCTAGATGCAGATACGCAGTATTTT
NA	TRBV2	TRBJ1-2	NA	CASSREYGYTF	TGTGCCAGCAGCAGGGAATATGGCTACACCTTC
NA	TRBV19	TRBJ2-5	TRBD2	CASNEVAGRQETQYF	TGTGCCAGTAACGAAGTAGCGGGGCGCCAAGAGACCCAGTACTTC